The rows below give T cell receptor beta chains drawn from one sample of a study of blood T cell repertoires in COVID-19. Measured with immunoSEQ multiplex PCR; TCRdb has only the in-frame clones, and not every one. The table has about 230,000 clones, around nine tenths seen once. What was sequenced was PBMCs or T cells enriched from blood (not recorded which). The receptors stem from a man aged 30 to 45 who had recovered from COVID-19. Each CDR3 is given with its conserved first and last residue. The D gene is left open where the match is weak. Clone size appears in some rows only: once, few, many, or a class for an expanded clone.

v_gene: TRBV24-1; j_gene: TRBJ1-5; d_gene: TRBD1; abundance: -; CDR3nt: TGTGCCACCAGTGATTGGGACAGACCGTATAGCAATCAGCCCCAGCATTTT; CDR3aa: CATSDWDRPYSNQPQHF
v_gene: TRBV7-2; j_gene: TRBJ2-1; d_gene: TRBD2; abundance: -; CDR3nt: TGTGCCAGCAGCTTACAGGGACTACGAAAGGCCTACAATGAGCAGTTCTTC; CDR3aa: CASSLQGLRKAYNEQFF
v_gene: TRBV7-2; j_gene: TRBJ1-1; d_gene: -; abundance: few; CDR3nt: TGTGCCAGCAGCTTATCAGGGGAGAACACTGAAGCTTTCTTT; CDR3aa: CASSLSGENTEAFF
v_gene: TRBV2; j_gene: TRBJ1-2; d_gene: TRBD1; abundance: -; CDR3nt: TGTGCCATCCAGGGACAGTCCCCCTATGGCTACACCTTC; CDR3aa: CAIQGQSPYGYTF
v_gene: TRBV19; j_gene: TRBJ2-7; d_gene: -; abundance: -; CDR3nt: TGTGCCACGAAACTCACGGGGGTCTCCTCCTACGAGCAGTACTTC; CDR3aa: CATKLTGVSSYEQYF
v_gene: TRBV6-5; j_gene: TRBJ1-5; d_gene: TRBD1; abundance: -; CDR3nt: TGTGCCAGTCACAGGGGTAGTCAGCCCCAGCATTTT; CDR3aa: CASHRGSQPQHF
v_gene: TRBV27; j_gene: TRBJ2-1; d_gene: TRBD1; abundance: -; CDR3nt: TGTGCCAGCAGTCTGGGACAGGGCAATGAGCAGTTCTTC; CDR3aa: CASSLGQGNEQFF
v_gene: TRBV27; j_gene: TRBJ1-3; d_gene: TRBD1; abundance: -; CDR3nt: TGTGCCAGCAGTTTCAGGGGGCTTGGAAACACCATATATTTT; CDR3aa: CASSFRGLGNTIYF
v_gene: TRBV19; j_gene: TRBJ2-1; d_gene: -; abundance: -; CDR3nt: TGTGCCAGTAGTATAGGGAGGCGGGGCCATTACAATGAGCAGTTCTTC; CDR3aa: CASSIGRRGHYNEQFF
v_gene: TRBV13; j_gene: TRBJ2-2; d_gene: TRBD2; abundance: medium-sized; CDR3nt: TGTGCCAGCAGCATGACTAGCGGGAGTACCGGGGAGCTGTTTTTT; CDR3aa: CASSMTSGSTGELFF
v_gene: TRBV5-1; j_gene: TRBJ2-5; d_gene: -; abundance: once; CDR3nt: TGCGCCAGCAGCTTGTTTGCCCAAAACGGGGAGACCCAGTACTTC; CDR3aa: CASSLFAQNGETQYF
v_gene: TRBV19; j_gene: TRBJ2-5; d_gene: TRBD1; abundance: -; CDR3nt: TGTGCCAGTAAAGGGGGCTACCAAGAGACCCAGTACTTC; CDR3aa: CASKGGYQETQYF
v_gene: TRBV9; j_gene: TRBJ2-7; d_gene: TRBD1; abundance: -; CDR3nt: TGTGCCAGCAGCGCCACAGGGGACCCCTACTCCTACGAGCAGTACTTC; CDR3aa: CASSATGDPYSYEQYF
v_gene: TRBV19; j_gene: TRBJ2-5; d_gene: -; abundance: once; CDR3nt: TGTGCCAGTAGTATCCAGGGGAGGGTAGAGACCCAGTACTTC; CDR3aa: CASSIQGRVETQYF
v_gene: TRBV7-2; j_gene: TRBJ1-6; d_gene: -; abundance: once; CDR3nt: TGTGCCAGCAGCTCCGGGACAAGGTATTCACCCCTCCACTTT; CDR3aa: CASSSGTRYSPLHF
v_gene: TRBV19; j_gene: TRBJ2-7; d_gene: TRBD1; abundance: once; CDR3nt: TGTGCCAGTAGTCCGACGACAGGGTACGAGCAGTACTTC; CDR3aa: CASSPTTGYEQYF
v_gene: TRBV28; j_gene: TRBJ1-1; d_gene: TRBD1; abundance: -; CDR3nt: TGTGCCAGCAGTCCAACCGTGGGACAGTTGAACACTGAAGCTTTCTTT; CDR3aa: CASSPTVGQLNTEAFF
v_gene: TRBV7-2; j_gene: TRBJ2-3; d_gene: TRBD2; abundance: -; CDR3nt: TGTGCCAGCAGCTTTACTAGCGGGGACGATACGCAGTATTTT; CDR3aa: CASSFTSGDDTQYF